This T cell receptor beta chain was profiled in a study of T-cell reconstitution after alpha-beta-depleted transplantation in children. Preparation of the TCRbeta library involved a method that used unique molecular identifiers. Each CDR3 protein gets one entry after TCRdb re-called the PCR reads with MiXCR. In the table there are hundreds of thousands of distinct CDR3 sequences, over 10% of which are singletons. Only a few counts were recorded for this clonotype. Germline V CDR1 and CDR2: DFQATT, SNEGSKA (reference sequence). The CDR3 has 14 amino acids. The J segment lost 4 bases and the V segment lost 3 bases, leaving 6 bases of the junction unmatched.

The rearrangement uses TRBV20-1 and TRBJ2-3, with 8 bases lining up with TRBD2. This TCR was recovered from a girl aged 2 to 9 with congenital amegakaryocytic thrombocytopenia, due to receive a stem cell transplant. Sequencing was performed on PBMCs, taken before TCRalphabeta/CD19-depleted stem cell transplant. The CDR3 protein is CSASSVLAADTQYF. The CDR3 coding sequence is TGCAGTGCTAGTTCTGTACTAGCGGCAGATACGCAGTATTTT.